The 13 T cell receptor beta chains presented below share a single source sample, sequenced in a study of cytomegalovirus exposure and HLA in healthy donors. Primers included in the PCR were 60 Vbeta and 13 Jbeta primers. The repertoire was sequenced with immunoSEQ multiplex PCR; TCRdb's copy has only in-frame clones and lacks some. The sample shows over 110,000 clones, roughly 79% of them seen only once. Sequencing was done on a sample of PBMCs. The receptors originated from a woman aged 55-75 years in good health and CMV-seropositive.

The rearrangement uses TRBV28 and TRBJ2-5; TRBD1 might be the D (6 bases). CDR1 and CDR2 (germline): MDHEN, SYDVKM. The CDR3 is made up of 14 amino acids. The V gene lost 5 bases and the J gene lost 1 base, with 11 bases spanning the gap. This CDR3 is CASSRDTLQETQYF. For the CDR3, the DNA is TGTGCCAGCAGTCGGGACACACTCCAAGAGACCCAGTACTTC.

The chain couples TRBV2 to TRBJ1-5; maybe TRBD1 (5 bases). Germline V CDR1 and CDR2: SNHLY, FYNNEI. This CDR3 has 12 residues. Trimming pared 4 bases from V and 6 bases from J, leaving 7 bases between. This chain's CDR3 is CASSGGAQPQHF. CDR3 DNA: TGTGCCAGCAGTGGGGGCGCTCAGCCCCAGCATTTT.

The chain links TRBV6-6 to TRBJ2-7; 9 bases fit TRBD1. This CDR3 region has 16 residues. Per the germline V gene, CDR1 is MNHNY and CDR2 is SVGAGI (reference sequence). V shed 4 bases, J shed 1 base, and the junction held 8 bases outside the gene matches. CDR3 bases: TGTGCCAGCAGTTCCCTCGACAGGGGGTCGTCCTACGAGCAGTACTTC. Protein product: CASSSLDRGSSYEQYF.

The J gene is TRBJ1-3, the V gene TRBV11-2; D call uncertain. The CDR3 loop spans 14 amino acids. Germline V gene sequence: CDR1 SGHAT, CDR2 FQNNGV. V shed 5 bases and J shed 1 base, with 9 bases lying between them. The CDR3 reads CASSQDISGNTIYF. CDR3 nucleotides: TGTGCCAGCAGCCAAGACATTTCTGGAAACACCATATATTTT. Full variable domain (outside the CDR3, taken from reference TRBV11-2 and TRBJ1-3): EAGVAQSPRYKIIEKRQSVAFWCNPISGHATLYWYQQILGQGPKLLIQFQNNGVVDDSQLPKDRFSAERLKGVDSTLKIQPAKLEDSAVYLCASSQDISGNTIYFGEGSWLTVV.

The rearrangement joins TRBV5-4 to TRBJ2-5; TRBD2 might be the D (7 bases). Germline V gene sequence: CDR1 SGHNT, CDR2 YYREEE (reference sequence). The CDR3 loop spans 14 amino acids. V was shortened by 1 base and J by 3 bases, with 10 bases between the two germline ends. CDR3 coding DNA: TGTGCCAGCAGCTTGACGGGGGGCGAAGAGACCCAGTACTTC. Amino acids: CASSLTGGEETQYF.

V gene TRBV28 combines with J gene TRBJ1-2, with a tentative D call TRBD1 (6 bases). Trimming shortened V by 7 bases and J by 4 bases, and 16 bases separated the two germline ends. The CDR3 loop spans 14 amino acids. Germline V gene data show CDR1 as MDHEN and CDR2 as SYDVKM. CDR3 coding DNA: TGTGCCAGCACCCTCCCGGGGGGCAGCTATGGCTACACCTTC. It yields the protein CASTLPGGSYGYTF.

The CDR3 DNA follows: TGTGCCAGCAGCTTAGGGACAGGCTGGGACTACGAGCAGTACTTC. It encodes CASSLGTGWDYEQYF. The V and J genes are TRBV7-9 and TRBJ2-7, with 7 nucleotides matching TRBD1. CDR3 size: 15 residues. Germline V lookup: CDR1 SEHNR, CDR2 FQNEAQ (reference sequence). With 1 base clipped from V and 3 bases from J, the junction kept 6 bases outside the gene matches.

Regarding this clone: At one end the junction does not follow the germline gene, possibly because of a read error. V usage is TRBV28 and J usage is TRBJ2-5, with D hard to call. In germline, CDR1 is MDHEN, CDR2 SYDVKM. The CDR3 runs 15 residues. The CDR3 region has the DNA TGTACCAGCAGTTTATTGGAGACCCAAGTAGAGACCCAGTACTTC. It is translated as CTSSLLETQVETQYF.

The chain links TRBV19 to TRBJ1-1; D uncertain. CDR3 length: 15 residues. Trimming pared 8 bases from V and 0 bases from J, leaving 16 bases between. CDR1 is LNHDA, CDR2 SQIVND, per germline (reference sequence). Here the CDR3 DNA reads TGTGCCAGTTGCGGGCAGGACCTCATGAACACTGAAGCTTTCTTT. Translation: CASCGQDLMNTEAFF. The full variable domain, completed using reference TRBV19 and TRBJ1-1, is DGGITQSPKYLFRKEGQNVTLSCEQNLNHDAMYWYRQDPGQGLRLIYYSQIVNDFQKGDIAEGYSVSREKKESFPLTVTSAQKNPTAFYLCASCGQDLMNTEAFFGQGTRLTVV.

The gene calls are TRBV6-5 and TRBJ1-2; D is possibly TRBD1 (5 bases). The V end lost 4 bases, the J end lost 2 bases, and 17 bases lay between the germline ends. The CDR3 is 16 residues long. Germline CDR1 reads MNHEY; CDR2 reads SVGAGI. The chain's CDR3 is CASSWTLTDKNYGYTF. DNA for the CDR3: TGTGCCAGCAGTTGGACCCTTACGGACAAGAACTATGGCTACACCTTC.

The table lists this clone with a few counts. This chain links TRBV30 with TRBJ1-5; no clear D. V lost 0 bases and J 1 base, leaving 13 bases between the germline ends. CDR1 and CDR2 from the germline V gene are GTSNPN and SVGIG (reference sequence). There are 16 residues in the CDR3. CDR3 amino acids: CAWSVPARESNQPQHF. The CDR3 bases are TGTGCCTGGAGTGTACCGGCGCGGGAAAGCAATCAGCCCCAGCATTTT. The full variable domain, with the rest looked up from reference TRBV30 and TRBJ1-5, is SQTIHQWPATLVQPVGSPLSLECTVEGTSNPNLYWYRQAAGRGLQLLFYSVGIGQISSEVPQNLSASRPQDRQFILSSKKLLLSDSGFYLCAWSVPARESNQPQHFGDGTRLSIL.

The chain carries TRBV28 and TRBJ1-1, with 7 bases aligning to TRBD1. Trimming at V came to 4 bases and at J to 1 base, leaving 3 bases not matched to a gene. Looked up from germline, CDR1 is MDHEN and CDR2 is SYDVKM. This CDR3 has 14 residues. CDR3 region: CASSSDRENTEAFF. Written as DNA, the CDR3 is TGTGCCAGCAGTTCCGACAGGGAGAACACTGAAGCTTTCTTT.

The gene calls are TRBV28 and TRBJ1-1, with TRBD1 matching 8 bases. CDR3 length: 15 residues. With 6 bases clipped from V and 4 bases from J, the junction kept 10 bases outside the gene matches. Germline CDR1 reads MDHEN; CDR2 reads SYDVKM. CDR3 sequence reads: CASSHRTGKSTEAFF. CDR3 nucleotides: TGTGCCAGCAGCCACCGGACAGGGAAGAGCACTGAAGCTTTCTTT.